A selection of T cell receptor beta chains follows, all from one sample in a study of blood T cells in healthy people across ages. TCRdb re-called the 5' RACE reads through MiXCR, storing one row per CDR3 protein. The repertoire has fewer than 800,000 distinct CDR3 sequences, roughly 25% of them found once; the top ten carry 9.4%. This same sample was also part of a study on T cells of mothers and their children.

The specimen was blood. The receptor set was obtained from a boy younger than 18 in good health. Both conserved end residues are part of each CDR3. D genes are given only for firm matches. Size values are once, few and many counts, or a class for expanded clones, and some rows have none.

d_gene	v_gene	j_gene	abundance	CDR3aa	CDR3nt
.	TRBV6-1	TRBJ1-1	.	CASSGWGEILTEAFF	TGTGCCAGCAGTGGATGGGGGGAGATCTTAACTGAAGCTTTCTTT
.	TRBV15	TRBJ2-1	few	CATSSKRIHINEQFF	TGTGCCACCAGCTCTAAGCGGATTCATATCAATGAGCAGTTCTTC
.	TRBV2	TRBJ2-1	.	CASMIGYNEQFF	TGTGCCAGCATGATAGGCTACAATGAGCAGTTCTTC
.	TRBV3-1	TRBJ2-1	.	CASSLMGASLFEQFF	TGTGCCAGCAGCCTCATGGGGGCAAGCCTTTTTGAGCAGTTCTTC
.	TRBV20-1	TRBJ2-7	many	CSAGPPGGYEQYF	TGCAGTGCTGGCCCACCGGGCGGCTACGAGCAGTACTTC
TRBD2	TRBV4-3	TRBJ2-5	.	CASSQGTWTRKETQYF	TGCGCCAGCAGCCAAGGTACCTGGACTAGGAAAGAGACCCAGTACTTC
.	TRBV9	TRBJ2-3	many	CASSPGGATDTQYF	TGTGCCAGCAGTCCTGGCGGGGCCACAGATACGCAGTATTTT
.	TRBV14	TRBJ2-7	few	CASSPLGYDLGEQYF	TGTGCCAGCAGCCCCTTGGGGTACGACCTGGGCGAGCAGTACTTC
.	TRBV15	TRBJ2-5	few	CATSRQGGETQYF	TGTGCCACCAGCAGACAGGGAGGCGAGACCCAGTACTTC
.	TRBV10-3	TRBJ2-5	.	CAISEGGREEETQYF	TGTGCCATCAGTGAGGGGGGACGGGAAGAAGAGACCCAGTACTTC
TRBD2	TRBV5-1	TRBJ2-7	.	CASSSGGLAGDSYEQYF	TGCGCCAGCAGCTCAGGGGGGCTAGCGGGAGATTCCTACGAGCAGTACTTC
.	TRBV3-1	TRBJ1-4	few	CASSQERLNEKLFF	TGTGCCAGCAGCCAAGAGAGGCTGAATGAAAAACTGTTTTTT
.	TRBV5-6	TRBJ2-2	.	CASSLRGTNTGELFF	TGTGCCAGCAGCTTGCGGGGGACCAACACCGGGGAGCTGTTTTTT
.	TRBV7-9	TRBJ2-5	.	CASSPPETRETQYF	TGTGCCAGCAGCCCACCCGAGACGAGGGAGACCCAGTACTTC
.	TRBV15	TRBJ2-7	.	CATSRDPGDEQYF	TGTGCCACCAGCAGAGATCCGGGGGACGAGCAGTACTTC
TRBD1	TRBV28	TRBJ2-3	few	CASRAGQVGADTQYF	TGTGCCAGCAGGGCGGGACAGGTCGGCGCAGATACGCAGTATTTT
TRBD1	TRBV29-1	TRBJ1-1	.	CSTTGLYTEAFF	TGCAGCACGACAGGGCTTTACACTGAAGCTTTCTTT
TRBD2	TRBV3-1	TRBJ2-1	.	CASSALSSGSAYNEQFF	TGTGCCAGCAGCGCCCTCTCTAGCGGGAGCGCCTACAATGAGCAGTTCTTC
.	TRBV27	TRBJ2-7	.	CASSPRTHYEQYF	TGTGCCAGCAGTCCCCGGACCCACTACGAGCAGTACTTC
.	TRBV7-9	TRBJ2-3	.	CASSPLGPLSTDTQYF	TGTGCCAGCAGCCCTCTTGGACCCCTCAGCACAGATACGCAGTATTTT
.	TRBV11-2	TRBJ2-1	.	CASQGDPDEQFF	TGTGCCAGCCAGGGAGATCCCGATGAGCAGTTCTTC
.	TRBV5-1	TRBJ2-4	few	CASSPLRDRCQNIQYF	TGCGCCAGCAGCCCTCTTCGGGACCGATGTCAAAACATTCAGTACTTC
.	TRBV3-1	TRBJ2-5	.	CASSPTGTMYF	TGTGCCAGCAGCCCTACAGGGACGATGTACTTC
.	TRBV19	TRBJ2-1	.	CASSTKFNEQFF	TGTGCCAGTAGTACAAAATTCAATGAGCAGTTCTTC
.	TRBV4-2	TRBJ1-6	once	CASSHLPRTRNSPLHF	TGTGCCAGCAGCCACCTCCCCAGGACGAGGAATTCACCCCTCCACTTT
.	TRBV28	TRBJ1-2	.	CASSLSVGSAGAYGYTF	TGTGCCAGCAGTTTAAGTGTCGGAAGCGCCGGGGCCTATGGCTACACCTTC
TRBD1	TRBV6-2/TRBV6-3	TRBJ2-1	few	CASSYGDRVPNEQFF	TGTGCCAGCAGTTACGGGGACAGGGTGCCCAATGAGCAGTTCTTC
.	TRBV25-1	TRBJ2-1	.	CASSEWDAEQFF	TGTGCCAGCAGTGAATGGGATGCGGAGCAGTTCTTC
.	TRBV15	TRBJ2-5	.	CATSREMYQGREAQYF	TGTGCCACCAGCAGAGAGATGTACCAGGGGCGAGAGGCCCAGTACTTC
.	TRBV10-3	TRBJ1-4	few	CAISESNSAHEKLFF	TGTGCCATCAGTGAGTCGAATTCTGCCCATGAAAAACTGTTTTTT
.	TRBV9	TRBJ2-3	few	CASSVAPTDTQYF	TGTGCCAGCAGCGTAGCGCCCACAGATACGCAGTATTTT
.	TRBV6-2/TRBV6-3	TRBJ2-5	once	CAIGRTQETQYF	TGTGCCATTGGACGGACTCAAGAGACCCAGTACTTC
TRBD1	TRBV7-2	TRBJ1-2	.	CASSLGTGGYYGYTF	TGTGCCAGCAGCCTCGGGACAGGGGGGTACTATGGCTACACCTTC
TRBD2	TRBV20-1	TRBJ2-1	.	CSARDGGAGGLREQFF	TGCAGTGCTAGAGATGGAGGGGCGGGGGGTTTACGGGAGCAGTTCTTC
.	TRBV28	TRBJ2-3	few	CASRRTPSTDTQYF	TGTGCCAGCAGAAGGACACCTAGCACAGATACGCAGTATTTT
.	TRBV12-3/TRBV12-4	TRBJ2-7	few	CASSPQNYEQYF	TGTGCCAGCAGTCCCCAGAACTACGAGCAGTACTTC
.	TRBV9	TRBJ1-6	few	CASSGDNRALDNSPLHF	TGTGCCAGCAGCGGAGATAACAGGGCCCTGGATAATTCACCCCTCCACTTT
.	TRBV29-1	TRBJ2-5	few	CSYETQYF	TGCAGCTATGAGACCCAGTACTTC
TRBD2	TRBV20-1	TRBJ2-7	few	CSATGTSGSLEQYF	TGCAGTGCTACTGGGACTAGCGGGAGTCTCGAGCAGTACTTC
TRBD1	TRBV10-1	TRBJ2-2	.	CASSDTGGTGELFF	TGCGCCAGCAGTGATACAGGGGGCACCGGGGAGCTGTTTTTT
.	TRBV18	TRBJ2-7	.	CASSPFGQTYEQYF	TGTGCCAGCTCACCATTCGGACAGACTTACGAGCAGTACTTC
TRBD1	TRBV20-1	TRBJ1-2	few	CSATQGNHGYTF	TGCAGTGCTACACAGGGGAACCATGGCTACACCTTC
TRBD2	TRBV7-9	TRBJ2-7	few	CASRTSGTSYEQYF	TGTGCCAGCCGGACTAGCGGGACCTCCTACGAGCAGTACTTC
.	TRBV7-8	TRBJ2-7	.	CASSGGTHYEQYF	TGTGCCAGCAGCGGGGGCACCCACTACGAGCAGTACTTC
.	TRBV28	TRBJ2-2	.	CASHRGGANTGELFF	TGTGCCAGCCATAGGGGGGGTGCGAACACCGGGGAGCTGTTTTTT
TRBD1	TRBV10-3	TRBJ1-6	once	CAISGLGQGANSPLHF	TGTGCCATCAGTGGATTGGGACAGGGGGCAAATTCACCCCTCCACTTT
TRBD2	TRBV24-1	TRBJ2-3	.	CATSDTTSGGGTDTQYF	TGTGCCACCAGTGATACTACTAGCGGGGGTGGCACAGATACGCAGTATTTT